Only a few counts were recorded for the clone carrying this T cell receptor beta chain. Its antigen is undetermined. The data belong to a study of T-cell memory formation after mild COVID-19. Whole-study results and caveats: Contracting clones from day 15 to 85 had balanced CD4/CD8; later expanders favoured CD4+. Researchers found some responding clones in pre-infection memory, a sign that cross-reactive memory joined.

With constant-segment primers, 5'RACE yielded cDNA libraries of TCR alpha and TCR beta that carried sample barcodes and UMIs. TCRdb passed the 5' RACE reads through MiXCR, listing each CDR3 protein once. The sample lists around 200,000 distinct CDR3 sequences, more than 8% occurring once. Germline V gene sequence: CDR1 SGHTA, CDR2 FQGNSA. The CDR3 is 14 residues long. Trimming left V 3 bases short and J 3 bases short, with 11 bases between. The V gene is TRBV7-2, the J gene TRBJ1-2; tentatively, D is TRBD1 (6 bases). This sequence originates from a man aged 18 to 35 who had mild COVID-19 (a few samples of this study predate the infection). Cell type and time point are not known. Sample: PBMCs or a T cell subset sorted from them (not recorded which). The DNA of the CDR3 is TGTGCCAGCAGCTTCGGGGGGGCGGACTATGGCTACACCTTC. Translated, it gives CASSFGGADYGYTF.